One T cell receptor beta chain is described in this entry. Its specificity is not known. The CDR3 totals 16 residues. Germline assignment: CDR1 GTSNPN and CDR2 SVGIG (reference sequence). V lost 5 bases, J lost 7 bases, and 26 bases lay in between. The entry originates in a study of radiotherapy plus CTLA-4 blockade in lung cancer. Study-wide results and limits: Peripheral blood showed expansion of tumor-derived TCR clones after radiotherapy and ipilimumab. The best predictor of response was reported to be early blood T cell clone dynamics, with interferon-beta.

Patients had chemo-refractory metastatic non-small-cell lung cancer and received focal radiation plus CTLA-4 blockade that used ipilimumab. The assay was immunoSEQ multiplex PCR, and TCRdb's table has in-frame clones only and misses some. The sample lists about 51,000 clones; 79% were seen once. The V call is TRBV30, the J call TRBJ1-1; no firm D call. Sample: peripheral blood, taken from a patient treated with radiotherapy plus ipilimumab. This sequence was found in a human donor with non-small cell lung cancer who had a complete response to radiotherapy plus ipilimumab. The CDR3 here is CAWSGDLTGKNLEAFF. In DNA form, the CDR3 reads TGTGCCTGGTCGGGAGACTTGACCGGGAAAAACCTTGAAGCTTTCTTT.